This is a list of T cell receptor beta chains from one sample in a study of blood T cell repertoires in COVID-19. Some clones are missing from TCRdb's copy, which holds only in-frame ones; the method was immunoSEQ multiplex PCR. Of under 250,000 clones in the sample, about 85% were seen once. The sequenced sample consisted of peripheral blood. Source of these receptors: a man aged 18 to 35 with active or convalescent COVID-19. Each CDR3 is given with its conserved first and last residue. A D gene is named only where the DNA matches it firmly. Rows may omit the clone size; those that give it use once, few, many or a size class.

CASSYRLAVTTDTQYF | TGTGCCAGCAGCTACAGACTAGCGGTAACCACAGATACGCAGTATTTT | TRBV13 | TRBD2 | - | TRBJ2-3
CASSQPGQLNTEAFF | TGTGCCAGCAGTCAACCGGGACAGCTTAACACTGAAGCTTTCTTT | TRBV6-2/TRBV6-3 | TRBD1 | once | TRBJ1-1
CASSTGLAGVTDTQYF | TGTGCCAGCAGCACGGGACTAGCGGGAGTGACAGATACGCAGTATTTT | TRBV28 | TRBD2 | - | TRBJ2-3
CASNRGGRANTEAFF | TGTGCCAGCAACAGAGGGGGCAGGGCGAACACTGAAGCTTTCTTT | TRBV6-5 | TRBD1 | - | TRBJ1-1
CASSPRRGQETQYF | TGTGCCAGTAGTCCCCGACGGGGCCAAGAGACCCAGTACTTC | TRBV19 | - | - | TRBJ2-5
CAAAGGGGYTF | TGTGCCGCCGCAGGGGGCGGTGGCTACACCTTC | TRBV10-3 | TRBD1 | - | TRBJ1-2
CASSQDSGRYNSPLHF | TGCGCCAGCAGCCAAGATAGTGGCAGGTATAATTCACCCCTCCACTTT | TRBV4-1 | - | - | TRBJ1-6
CASSQKTQSGVYGYTF | TGCGCCAGCAGCCAAAAGACCCAATCAGGGGTCTATGGCTACACCTTC | TRBV4-1 | - | - | TRBJ1-2
CASSPPAGGSYEQYF | TGTGCCAGCAGCCCTCCAGCGGGAGGGTCCTACGAGCAGTACTTC | TRBV28 | TRBD2 | - | TRBJ2-7
CASSQIPGGRGYTF | TGCGCCAGCAGCCAAATCCCGGGGGGCCGTGGCTACACCTTC | TRBV4-3 | - | - | TRBJ1-2
CASSGRTSGDNEQFF | TGTGCCAGCAGCGGACGGACTAGCGGGGACAATGAGCAGTTCTTC | TRBV9 | TRBD2 | - | TRBJ2-1
CASSSKRDPMNTEAFF | TGCGCCAGCAGCTCGAAGAGAGATCCCATGAACACTGAAGCTTTCTTT | TRBV5-1 | - | - | TRBJ1-1
CASSYSGQGNTEAFF | TGTGCCAGCAGTTACTCTGGACAGGGAAATACTGAAGCTTTCTTT | TRBV6-2/TRBV6-3 | TRBD1 | - | TRBJ1-1
CASSSRGRITEAFF | TGTGCCAGTAGTTCCCGGGGTAGAATCACTGAAGCTTTCTTT | TRBV19 | - | - | TRBJ1-1
CASSSQTRTEQFF | TGTGCCAGCAGCTCCCAGACTAGAACAGAGCAGTTCTTC | TRBV7-3 | - | - | TRBJ2-1
CASSFTGSSGNTIYF | TGTGCCAGTAGCTTCACAGGGTCCTCTGGAAACACCATATATTTT | TRBV19 | - | - | TRBJ1-3
CASSIISGQEKLFF | TGTGCCAGTAGTATTATAAGTGGACAGGAAAAACTGTTTTTT | TRBV19 | - | once | TRBJ1-4
CASSLGDTTNEKLFF | TGTGCCAGCAGTTTAGGGGACACGACTAATGAAAAACTGTTTTTT | TRBV27 | - | - | TRBJ1-4
CASSTQLAGGPGEQFF | TGTGCCAGCAGCACCCAACTAGCGGGAGGGCCGGGTGAGCAGTTCTTC | TRBV11-3 | TRBD2 | once | TRBJ2-1
CASSFAEDYGYTF | TGTGCCAGCAGCTTCGCGGAAGACTATGGCTACACCTTC | TRBV5-5 | - | - | TRBJ1-2
CASSIGGLVAEQFF | TGTGCCAGTAGTATAGGGGGACTAGTCGCTGAGCAGTTCTTC | TRBV19 | TRBD2 | - | TRBJ2-1
CASRRGPSSPLHF | TGTGCCAGCAGGCGCGGGCCGTCTTCACCCCTCCACTTT | TRBV12-3/TRBV12-4 | - | - | TRBJ1-6
CASSSLSGYQPQHF | TGTGCCAGCAGCTCTCTTTCAGGGTATCAGCCCCAGCATTTT | TRBV7-2 | - | once | TRBJ1-5
CSVEDRAGRGMGTEAFF | TGCAGCGTTGAAGACCGGGCAGGGAGGGGTATGGGCACTGAAGCTTTCTTT | TRBV29-1 | - | - | TRBJ1-1
CASASAGDTDTQYF | TGCGCCAGCGCTAGCGCGGGGGACACAGATACGCAGTATTTT | TRBV23-1 | TRBD2 | - | TRBJ2-3
CASSPTGAGEQYF | TGTGCCAGCAGTCCGACAGGGGCTGGGGAGCAGTACTTC | TRBV6-6 | TRBD1 | - | TRBJ2-7
CASSIAPENYGYTF | TGTGCCAGTAGTATAGCTCCAGAAAACTATGGCTACACCTTC | TRBV19 | - | - | TRBJ1-2
CASSPWGQGDSGELFF | TGTGCCAGCAGCCCCTGGGGACAGGGAGATTCCGGGGAGCTGTTTTTT | TRBV27 | TRBD1 | - | TRBJ2-2
CASSIYGETEAFF | TGTGCCAGTAGTATATATGGAGAAACTGAAGCTTTCTTT | TRBV19 | - | - | TRBJ1-1
CASSYSMNTEAFF | TGTGCCAGCAGTTACTCTATGAACACTGAAGCTTTCTTT | TRBV6-5 | - | - | TRBJ1-1
CASSLAGRPSSGNTIYF | TGTGCCAGCAGCTTGGCGGGAAGACCGAGCTCTGGAAACACCATATATTTT | TRBV5-5 | - | - | TRBJ1-3
CASSLGAGVTDTQYF | TGTGCCAGCAGCTTAGGGGCGGGGGTCACAGATACGCAGTATTTT | TRBV11-2 | TRBD2 | - | TRBJ2-3
CASSLAASYEQYF | TGTGCCAGCAGCCTAGCGGCCAGCTACGAGCAGTACTTC | TRBV4-2 | - | - | TRBJ2-7
CASSVGDRLGNGYTF | TGTGCCAGCAGCGTAGGGGACAGGCTGGGGAATGGCTACACCTTC | TRBV9 | TRBD1 | - | TRBJ1-2
CASSDGTGVNTIYF | TGTGCCAGCAGCGACGGGACAGGGGTAAACACCATATATTTT | TRBV5-6 | TRBD1 | - | TRBJ1-3
CASSIVGASYEQYF | TGTGCCAGTAGTATCGTCGGAGCCTCCTACGAGCAGTACTTC | TRBV19 | - | - | TRBJ2-7
CASGIGGGNSNQPQHF | TGCGCCAGCGGCATCGGGGGGGGCAATAGCAATCAGCCCCAGCATTTT | TRBV4-1 | - | once | TRBJ1-5
CASSLRGGVGVSTDTQYF | TGTGCCAGCAGCTTAAGAGGGGGTGTGGGTGTTTCCACAGATACGCAGTATTTT | TRBV7-2 | - | - | TRBJ2-3
CASRALENTEAFF | TGTGCCAGCAGGGCCCTCGAGAACACTGAAGCTTTCTTT | TRBV27 | - | once | TRBJ1-1
CASSLIPRSSYNEQFF | TGTGCCAGCAGCTTAATCCCGCGGAGCTCCTACAATGAGCAGTTCTTC | TRBV7-3 | - | - | TRBJ2-1
CASSPIEFSNYGYTF | TGTGCCAGCAGCCCCATTGAGTTCTCTAACTATGGCTACACCTTC | TRBV7-8 | - | few | TRBJ1-2
CASSQDQGQGQHF | TGCGCCAGCAGCCAAGATCAAGGACAGGGGCAGCATTTT | TRBV4-1 | TRBD1 | - | TRBJ1-5
CSVTGLAGSTDTQYF | TGCAGCGTGACCGGACTAGCGGGAAGCACAGATACGCAGTATTTT | TRBV29-1 | TRBD2 | - | TRBJ2-3
CAWSGGDSNQPQHF | TGTGCCTGGTCAGGAGGGGATAGCAATCAGCCCCAGCATTTT | TRBV30 | - | - | TRBJ1-5
CASSQGQSSGRGEQYF | TGCGCCAGCAGCCAAGGACAATCTAGCGGGAGAGGGGAGCAGTACTTC | TRBV4-1 | TRBD2 | - | TRBJ2-7
CASSPRTEYNSPLHF | TGTGCCAGCAGCCCCAGGACAGAGTATAATTCACCCCTCCACTTT | TRBV7-9 | - | - | TRBJ1-6
CASSLASGGKETQYF | TGCGCCAGCAGCTTGGCTAGCGGGGGGAAAGAGACCCAGTACTTC | TRBV5-1 | TRBD2 | - | TRBJ2-5
CASSLGQGILAEQFF | TGTGCCAGCAGCCTCGGACAGGGGATATTAGCTGAGCAGTTCTTC | TRBV6-4 | TRBD1 | once | TRBJ2-1
CASSGRGTGTGELFF | TGTGCCAGCAGCGGCCGCGGGACAGGCACCGGGGAGCTGTTTTTT | TRBV7-3 | TRBD1 | many | TRBJ2-2
CATSGRQYSYGYTF | TGTGCCACCAGTGGTCGACAGTACAGCTATGGCTACACCTTC | TRBV24-1 | - | - | TRBJ1-2
CASSSTIRGGDYNEQFF | TGTGCCAGCAGCTCAACCATTCGCGGGGGGGATTACAATGAGCAGTTCTTC | TRBV7-9 | TRBD2 | - | TRBJ2-1
CASSVGVGAGGYTF | TGTGCCAGCAGCGTAGGAGTAGGGGCAGGTGGCTACACCTTC | TRBV9 | - | - | TRBJ1-2
CASSLNGQNNQPQHF | TGCGCCAGCAGCTTGAACGGACAGAACAATCAGCCCCAGCATTTT | TRBV5-1 | - | - | TRBJ1-5